A selection of T cell receptor beta chains follows, all from one sample in a study of blood T cell repertoires in COVID-19. The method was immunoSEQ multiplex PCR; TCRdb's version includes in-frame clones alone and lacks a portion of them. The sample consists of 95,000 to 150,000 clones, roughly 85% of them appearing once. The sequenced sample was peripheral blood. The receptors here all came from a man aged 80 or over with active or convalescent COVID-19. CDR3s include the opening cysteine and the closing phenylalanine or tryptophan. D genes are given only for firm matches. Clone size is not always given. Where it is, it says once, few, many or a class for expanded clones.

D gene,V gene,clone size,J gene,CDR3 protein,CDR3 DNA
TRBD1,TRBV7-2,few,TRBJ1-3,CASSLDRGGNTIYF,TGTGCCAGCAGCTTAGACAGGGGAGGTAACACCATATATTTT
-,TRBV7-9,few,TRBJ2-3,CASTSGTRTDTQYF,TGTGCCAGCACCTCCGGGACTCGCACAGATACGCAGTATTTT
TRBD2,TRBV5-1,-,TRBJ2-1,CASSLASGGAYNEQFF,TGCGCCAGCAGCTTGGCCAGCGGGGGGGCTTACAATGAGCAGTTCTTC
-,TRBV4-1,-,TRBJ2-3,CASSQLGLSTDTQYF,TGCGCCAGCAGCCAGCTCGGACTTAGCACAGATACGCAGTATTTT
TRBD1,TRBV7-2,-,TRBJ2-7,CASSLGTGSGYEQYF,TGTGCCAGCAGCTTAGGGACAGGGTCCGGGTACGAGCAGTACTTC
-,TRBV24-1,-,TRBJ2-5,CATSDLQVGQETQYF,TGTGCCACCAGTGATTTGCAGGTGGGCCAAGAGACCCAGTACTTC
-,TRBV9,-,TRBJ1-1,CARRGAAADMNTEAFF,TGTGCCCGCCGGGGGGCAGCTGCTGACATGAACACTGAAGCTTTCTTT
-,TRBV15,-,TRBJ1-5,CATSVDSLYSNQPQHF,TGTGCCACCAGTGTGGACAGCCTTTATAGCAATCAGCCCCAGCATTTT
TRBD2,TRBV19,-,TRBJ2-7,CATGTSGGYEQYF,TGTGCCACGGGGACTAGCGGGGGGTACGAGCAGTACTTC
TRBD1,TRBV30,-,TRBJ1-5,CAWRGQGLNQPQHF,TGTGCCTGGAGGGGACAGGGGCTCAATCAGCCCCAGCATTTT
-,TRBV6-4,-,TRBJ1-2,CASSDVGGYGYTF,TGTGCCAGCAGTGACGTCGGGGGCTATGGCTACACCTTC
-,TRBV5-1,-,TRBJ2-5,CASSLRQSQETQYF,TGCGCCAGCAGCTTAAGACAGAGCCAAGAGACCCAGTACTTC
TRBD2,TRBV7-9,-,TRBJ2-7,CASSGREENEQYF,TGTGCCAGCAGCGGTCGGGAGGAGAACGAGCAGTACTTC
TRBD2,TRBV3-1/TRBV3-2,-,TRBJ2-7,CASSQGAGVTYEQYF,TGTGCCAGCAGCCAAGGAGCGGGGGTTACCTACGAGCAGTACTTC
TRBD1,TRBV25-1,-,TRBJ1-2,CAIPSGDRGGYTF,TGTGCCATCCCCTCGGGGGACAGGGGGGGCTACACCTTC
TRBD2,TRBV28,-,TRBJ2-7,CASSPGGPGEQYF,TGTGCCAGCAGCCCGGGGGGGCCCGGGGAGCAGTACTTC
-,TRBV9,-,TRBJ2-1,CASSVVGRFSYNEQFF,TGTGCCAGCAGCGTTGTGGGGAGGTTCTCCTACAATGAGCAGTTCTTC
TRBD2,TRBV7-9,-,TRBJ2-3,CASTREGSTDTQYF,TGTGCCAGCACCAGGGAGGGGTCCACAGATACGCAGTATTTT
-,TRBV7-2,few,TRBJ2-2,CASSLGSLVGELFF,TGTGCCAGCAGCTTAGGGAGCCTAGTGGGGGAGCTGTTTTTT
-,TRBV5-1,-,TRBJ2-1,CASSWYPDIYNEQFF,TGCGCCAGCAGCTGGTACCCTGACATATACAATGAGCAGTTCTTC